What follows is one TCR beta chain and its context. Germline CDR1 is SNHLY and CDR2 is FYNNEI. The junction had 6 bases not matched to a gene; V was cut back by 2 bases and J by 1 base. CDR3 length equals 17 residues. This entry belongs to a study of blood T cell repertoires in COVID-19. Profiling relied on immunoSEQ multiplex PCR, and the TCRdb table lists in-frame clones only, not all of them. The top ten hold about 22% of the sample, which has 57,000 or so clones, 88% seen once. The clonotype was recovered from a woman between 50 and 59 years old with active or convalescent COVID-19. The rearrangement joins TRBV2 to TRBJ2-4; 9 bases match TRBD2. Material: peripheral blood. CDR3 amino acids: CASSEWASGDAKNIQYF. DNA for the CDR3: TGTGCCAGCAGTGAATGGGCTAGCGGGGATGCCAAAAACATTCAGTACTTC.